Following are 9 T cell receptor beta chains from one sample sequenced in a study of CD8 T cells in Susac syndrome. It was with random hexamers that roughly 0.45 to 1 ug RNA was reverse transcribed. TCRdb re-called the immunoSEQ multiplex PCR reads through MiXCR, storing one row per CDR3 protein. The table has roughly 190,000 distinct CDR3 sequences, 95% seen once. Sequencing used CD4+ T cells from PBMCs. Receptors originate from a human donor with Susac syndrome.

The chain couples TRBV12-5 to TRBJ2-7, with D maybe TRBD1 (6 bases). V lost 5 bases, J lost 3 bases, and 14 bases lay in between. The length of the CDR3 is 14 residues. From germline, CDR1 is LGHNT and CDR2 FRNRAP. CDR3 DNA: TGTGCTAGTGGTCCTCGGGCAGGGGTCTACGAGCAGTACTTC. Translating gives CASGPRAGVYEQYF.

This clonotype was observed once. The CDR3 DNA reads TGTGCCAGCAGTCCAATAGGACAGCTCTATGGCTACACCTTC. Protein: CASSPIGQLYGYTF. The chain joins TRBV28 to TRBJ1-2, with TRBD1 as a possible D gene (6 bases). With 5 bases removed from V and 4 bases from J, the gap between germline ends came to 14 bases. The CDR3 runs 14 residues. Germline V gives CDR1 MDHEN, CDR2 SYDVKM.

The chain recombines TRBV12-3 or TRBV12-4 with TRBJ2-1; TRBD1 agrees at 11 bases. The CDR3 is made up of 15 amino acids. Trimming removed 4 bases from V and 9 bases from J; junction bases left unmatched: 8. The CDR3 spells CASSSGTGGFGEQFF. The CDR3 DNA reads as TGTGCCAGCAGTTCCGGGACAGGGGGGTTTGGTGAGCAGTTCTTC.

The genes are TRBV30 and TRBJ2-3; 8 bases match TRBD2. The CDR3 totals 15 residues. Looked up from germline, CDR1 is GTSNPN and CDR2 is SVGIG (reference sequence). The V gene end was trimmed by 0 bases and the J gene end by 3 bases; junction bases not matched to a gene: 5. CDR3 protein: CAWSVRRGATDTQYF. The CDR3 DNA reads as TGTGCCTGGAGTGTACGGCGGGGGGCAACAGATACGCAGTATTTT.

V is TRBV19 and J is TRBJ2-1; 13 bases line up with TRBD2. The V segment lost 7 bases and the J segment 9 bases; nucleotides outside the gene matches: 6. This CDR3 spans 14 amino acids. Germline CDR1 LNHDA, CDR2 SQIVND (reference sequence). The CDR3 spells CASKTSGGFGEQFF. The CDR3 DNA sequence: TGTGCCAGTAAGACTAGCGGGGGGTTCGGTGAGCAGTTCTTC.

This chain links TRBV5-4 with TRBJ2-3, with D possibly called TRBD1 or TRBD2 (6 bases each). The CDR3 contains 14 residues. V was cut by 1 base and J by 1 base, with 7 bases left in between. The germline gives CDR1 SGHNT, CDR2 YYREEE (reference sequence). The DNA for the CDR3 is TGTGCCAGCAGCTTGAGGGGGGGCACAGATACGCAGTATTTT. Its translation is CASSLRGGTDTQYF.

V usage is TRBV6-2 or TRBV6-3 and J usage is TRBJ1-2; D gene uncertain. The CDR3 covers 13 residues. Trimming cost V 2 bases and J 4 bases, with 8 bases left between them. Germline V gives CDR1 MNHEY, CDR2 SVGEGT. The CDR3 sequence is CASSYDGIYGYTF. The CDR3 coding sequence is TGTGCCAGCAGTTACGACGGGATCTATGGCTACACCTTC.

This clonotype was seen once. This chain joins TRBV14 and TRBJ2-1, with a tentative D call TRBD2 (6 bases). Trimming shortened V by 4 bases and J by 10 bases, and 14 bases separated the two germline ends. The CDR3 has 13 amino acids. Germline values: CDR1 SGHDN, CDR2 FVKESK. CDR3 sequence (DNA): TGTGCCAGCAGCCTCCCCCTCGGAGGGGAGCAGTTCTTC. Its translation is CASSLPLGGEQFF.

V is TRBV4-3 and J is TRBJ1-2; TRBD1 agrees at 8 bases. The CDR3 is 15 amino acids. Germline lookup yields CDR1 LGHNA and CDR2 YSLEER. With V trimmed by 4 bases and J by 4 bases, 8 bases remained unmatched. CDR3 sequence reads: CASSPDRGGGYGYTF. The CDR3 coding sequence is TGCGCCAGCAGCCCAGACAGGGGTGGTGGCTATGGCTACACCTTC.